The 26 T cell receptor beta chains given below trace back to one sample, sequenced in a study of T-cell memory formation after mild COVID-19. One entry per CDR3 protein results from TCRdb running MiXCR on the 5' RACE reads. The profile shows some 440,000 distinct CDR3 sequences, roughly 25% of them singletons. Sequences were obtained from PBMCs or a T cell subset sorted from them (not recorded which). Every receptor here comes from an adult woman who had mild COVID-19 (a few samples of this study predate the infection). Cell type and time point are not known.

The chain is built from TRBV24-1 and TRBJ2-2; D is possibly TRBD2 (5 bases). Trimming left V 1 base short and J 0 bases short, with 8 bases between. Germline V gives CDR1 KGHDR, CDR2 SFDVKD. The CDR3 has 16 amino acids. The CDR3 loop reads CATSDLRDSNTGELFF. The DNA for the CDR3 is TGTGCCACCAGTGATTTACGGGATTCGAACACCGGGGAGCTGTTTTTT.

This sequence joins TRBV6-1 and TRBJ2-1; D not resolved. The V gene lost 1 base and the J gene lost 2 bases, with 9 bases spanning the gap. The CDR3 totals 15 residues. Germline lookup yields CDR1 MNHNS and CDR2 SASEGT. CDR3 in amino acids: CASSEGPAPYNEQFF. The CDR3 nucleotides read TGTGCCAGCAGTGAAGGGCCTGCCCCCTACAATGAGCAGTTCTTC.

This chain joins TRBV2 and TRBJ2-1; TRBD2 matches 8 bases. The germline CDR1 and CDR2 sequences are SNHLY and FYNNEI. Unmatched junction bases numbered 5, after V lost 4 bases and J lost 3 bases. The CDR3 is 15 residues long. This CDR3 reads CASSAVSGDYNEQFF. The CDR3 region has the DNA TGTGCCAGCAGTGCAGTTAGCGGGGACTACAATGAGCAGTTCTTC.

This clonotype was found a few times. The chain is built from TRBV2 and TRBJ2-3, with D maybe TRBD2 (6 bases). Germline V gene sequence: CDR1 SNHLY, CDR2 FYNNEI. V was shortened by 8 bases and J by 2 bases, with 17 bases between the two germline ends. The CDR3 contains 15 residues. CDR3 nucleotide sequence: TGTGCCAGCCAAGTAGACGGGGGTTTCACAGATACGCAGTATTTT. It is translated as CASQVDGGFTDTQYF.

The rearrangement links TRBV20-1 to TRBJ2-7, with TRBD2 identical over 7 bases. Germline-derived CDR1 and CDR2 are DFQATT and SNEGSKA (reference sequence). V shed 3 bases, J shed 7 bases, and the junction held 12 bases outside the gene matches. This CDR3 spans 14 amino acids. CDR3 sequence reads: CSASRLAASWEQYF. The CDR3 DNA follows: TGCAGTGCTAGCAGGCTAGCGGCATCGTGGGAGCAGTACTTC.

The chain recombines TRBV5-4 with TRBJ2-6, with a weak D call TRBD1 (6 bases). The CDR3 spans 17 residues. V was pared by 4 bases and J by 2 bases, with 16 bases between. Germline CDR1 and CDR2: SGHNT and YYREEE (reference sequence). This chain's CDR3 is CASSPEDSSAGANVLTF. The CDR3 nucleotides read TGTGCCAGCAGCCCGGAGGACAGTTCGGCTGGGGCCAACGTCCTGACTTTC.

The chain has TRBV4-1 and TRBJ2-5, with 8 bases matching TRBD1. This CDR3 is built from 14 residues. CDR1 is MGHRA and CDR2 is YSYEKL in the germline V gene. The trim removed 0 bases at V and 4 bases at J, leaving 1 base unmatched. The CDR3 sequence: CASSQETGVETQYF. The DNA of the CDR3 is TGCGCCAGCAGCCAAGAGACAGGGGTAGAGACCCAGTACTTC.

The V and J genes are TRBV5-6 and TRBJ1-1, with D unclear. This CDR3 has 12 amino acids. Germline assignment: CDR1 SGHDT and CDR2 YYEEEE. Trimming pared 4 bases from V and 2 bases from J, leaving 6 bases between. Written as DNA, the CDR3 is TGTGCCAGCAGCCGGGATAACACTGAAGCTTTCTTT. This codes for CASSRDNTEAFF.

This clonotype was seen a few times. V usage is TRBV19 and J usage is TRBJ2-5, with D unresolved. Trimming pared 3 bases from V and 3 bases from J, leaving 17 bases between. The CDR3 is 16 amino acids. Germline V gene lookup returns CDR1 LNHDA and CDR2 SQIVND (reference sequence). DNA of the CDR3: TGTGCCAGTAGTATGGGATACGGGTTGGCGGAAGAGACCCAGTACTTC. This encodes CASSMGYGLAEETQYF.

This clonotype was detected ten times or more. This chain connects TRBV5-1 to TRBJ2-1, with no clear D. In germline, CDR1 is SGHRS, CDR2 YFSETQ. V was trimmed by 0 bases and J by 10 bases, leaving 14 bases between them. The CDR3 runs 14 residues. This CDR3 reads CASSLGASDVEQFF. CDR3 nucleotides: TGCGCCAGCAGCTTGGGCGCCTCGGATGTGGAGCAGTTCTTC.

This clonotype has more than one count but fewer than ten. The gene calls are TRBV6-1 and TRBJ2-5; possible D gene TRBD2, 6 bases. Trimming removed 6 bases at V and 1 base at J, with 15 bases between. The CDR3 has 15 amino acids. Germline CDR1 is MNHNS and CDR2 is SASEGT. The chain's CDR3 is CASSVAGTGQETQYF. Written as DNA, the CDR3 is TGTGCCAGCAGCGTAGCCGGGACTGGCCAAGAGACCCAGTACTTC.

The chain joins TRBV7-8 to TRBJ2-1; 15 bases match TRBD2. J gave up 5 bases and V 1 base, and 9 bases lay outside the gene matches. There are 19 residues in the CDR3. Germline V gene data show CDR1 as SGHVS and CDR2 as FQNEAQ. The CDR3 DNA is TGTGCCAGCAGCTTAGGACGGACTAGCGGGGGGGCGATGGACAATGAGCAGTTCTTC. This gives the protein CASSLGRTSGGAMDNEQFF.

The V and J genes are TRBV7-3 and TRBJ2-1; 8 bases fit TRBD2. V gave up 1 base and J gave up 10 bases; unmatched junction bases: 6. The CDR3 totals 14 residues. Germline assignment: CDR1 SGHTA and CDR2 FQGTGA. The CDR3 spells CASSLIGTRNEQFF. The CDR3 nucleotides read TGTGCCAGCAGCTTAATCGGGACTAGAAACGAGCAGTTCTTC.

The chain links TRBV18 to TRBJ2-5; D unresolved. The CDR3 consists of 17 residues. The germline CDR1 and CDR2 sequences are KGHSH and LQKENI. Trimming left V 3 bases short and J 5 bases short, with 22 bases between. CDR3 protein: CASSPYIIPGQRETQYF. CDR3 coding DNA: TGTGCCAGCTCACCCTATATTATCCCGGGCCAACGGGAGACCCAGTACTTC.

This clonotype appeared a few times. The V call is TRBV30, the J call TRBJ1-2; 8 nucleotides match TRBD1. V was clipped by 7 bases and J by 3 bases; unmatched bases: 7. Germline CDR1 is GTSNPN and CDR2 is SVGIG (reference sequence). This CDR3 comprises 13 residues. CDR3 in DNA: TGTGCCTTATTGACAGGGGCGGACTATGGCTACACCTTC. Translated, it gives CALLTGADYGYTF.

This clonotype appeared a few times. This chain links TRBV5-6 with TRBJ2-5; 8 bases map to TRBD2. CDR1 and CDR2 (germline): SGHDT, YYEEEE. The CDR3 has 16 amino acids. J was trimmed by 2 bases and V by 0 bases; bases with no gene match: 6. The CDR3 DNA reads TGTGCCAGCAGCTTGGGGCTAGCGGGCGAACAAGAGACCCAGTACTTC. This sequence encodes CASSLGLAGEQETQYF.

The chain uses TRBV14 and TRBJ2-1, with TRBD1 matching over 7 bases. The trim removed 1 base at V and 8 bases at J, leaving 8 bases unmatched. The V gene's germline CDR1 is SGHDN and CDR2 FVKESK. CDR3 length: 15 residues. This chain's CDR3 is CASSQARGTGDEQFF. CDR3 DNA sequence: TGTGCCAGCAGCCAAGCACGGGGAACAGGGGATGAGCAGTTCTTC.

This clonotype was seen just once. The chain links TRBV4-2 to TRBJ1-2; TRBD1 matches at 7 bases. Germline lookup yields CDR1 LGHNA and CDR2 YNFKEQ. The CDR3 extends over 18 amino acids. After removal of 0 bases from V and 5 bases from J, the junction contained 15 bases not matched to a gene. CDR3 amino acids: CASSQDKNRGPTLYGYTF. The CDR3 nucleotides read TGTGCCAGCAGCCAAGATAAAAACAGGGGCCCGACCTTATATGGCTACACCTTC.

The chain uses TRBV29-1 and TRBJ2-1, with 8 positions matching TRBD2. The J segment lost 5 bases and the V segment lost 0 bases, leaving 3 bases of the junction unmatched. Germline V CDR1 and CDR2: SQVTM, ANQGSEA. The length of the CDR3 is 14 residues. This CDR3 is CSVEERREDNEQFF. In nucleotides, the CDR3 is TGCAGCGTTGAAGAGCGGCGGGAGGACAATGAGCAGTTCTTC.

This clonotype has at least ten counts. This sequence joins TRBV5-1 and TRBJ2-3; tentatively, D is TRBD2 (5 bases). The germline V gene has CDR1 SGHRS and CDR2 YFSETQ. Deletions cut 4 bases from V and 4 bases from J, with 13 bases between. There are 14 residues in the CDR3. The CDR3: CASSAGPGADTQYF. The CDR3 DNA sequence: TGCGCCAGCAGCGCCGGGCCCGGGGCAGATACGCAGTATTTT.

The chain joins TRBV24-1 to TRBJ2-7; 11 bases are shared with TRBD1. From germline, CDR1 is KGHDR and CDR2 SFDVKD. CDR3 length: 14 amino acids. After removal of 5 bases from V and 7 bases from J, the junction contained 6 bases not matched to a gene. The CDR3 DNA follows: TGTGCCACCAGTGTTGGGACAGGGGGTCGGGAGCAGTACTTC. It is translated as CATSVGTGGREQYF.

Here the CDR3 reads CATSRDLRLAGTHNEQFF. The CDR3 DNA reads TGTGCCACCAGCAGAGATCTGAGACTAGCGGGGACCCACAATGAGCAGTTCTTC. This chain links TRBV15 with TRBJ2-1; the match to TRBD2 covers 11 bases. The CDR3 is 18 amino acids. CDR1 and CDR2 from the germline V gene are LNHNV and YYDKDF (reference sequence). The ends lost 0 bases at V and 5 bases at J; junction bases unmatched: 9. The variable domain in full, with the rest retrieved from reference TRBV15 and TRBJ2-1, is DAMVIQNPRYQVTQFGKPVTLSCSQTLNHNVMYWYQQKSSQAPKLLFHYYDKDFNNEADTPDNFQSRRPNTSFCFLDIRSPGLGDTAMYLCATSRDLRLAGTHNEQFFGPGTRLTVL.

The V call is TRBV10-3, the J call TRBJ1-3; 9 positions agree with TRBD1. Germline V gene sequence: CDR1 ENHRY, CDR2 SYGVKD. There are 14 residues in the CDR3. J gave up 7 bases and V 5 bases, and 6 bases lay outside the gene matches. CDR3 nucleotide sequence: TGTGCCATCAGTAGTACAGGGGGCTACAACACCATATATTTT. Its protein is CAISSTGGYNTIYF.

This clonotype was seen a handful of times. The rearrangement joins TRBV25-1 to TRBJ2-7, with D possibly matching TRBD1 (6 bases). V lost 2 bases, J lost 4 bases, and 15 bases lay in between. This CDR3 is built from 15 residues. Germline-derived CDR1 and CDR2 are MGHDK and SYGVNS. CDR3 nucleotide sequence: TGTGCCAGCAGTGAAGTGGGGGCTATGGATTACGAGCAGTACTTC. It encodes CASSEVGAMDYEQYF.

The rearrangement uses TRBV20-1 and TRBJ2-1, with 8 bases aligning to TRBD2. V shed 1 base, J shed 6 bases, and the junction held 5 bases outside the gene matches. The germline CDR1 and CDR2 sequences are DFQATT and SNEGSKA (reference sequence). The CDR3 is made up of 14 amino acids. This CDR3 reads CSARAASGGNEQFF. The CDR3 DNA sequence: TGCAGTGCTAGAGCGGCCAGCGGGGGCAATGAGCAGTTCTTC.

The chain uses TRBV7-9 and TRBJ1-1, with D perhaps matching TRBD1 (5 bases). Germline assignment: CDR1 SEHNR and CDR2 FQNEAQ (reference sequence). Trimming removed 4 bases at V and 0 bases at J, with 12 bases between. CDR3 length: 15 amino acids. In nucleotides, the CDR3 is TGTGCCAGCAGCTGGACCGGGACGGTGAACACTGAAGCTTTCTTT. This codes for CASSWTGTVNTEAFF.